What follows are 12 T cell receptor beta chains derived from one specimen sequenced in a study of T-cell reconstitution after alpha-beta-depleted transplantation in children (dated by TCRdb to between 2015 and 2016). The sample's treatment or condition, from its label and the paper: allogeneic hematopoietic cell transplantation with graft depleted of TCRalphabeta T cells and CD19 B cells. The method was PCR. TCRdb lists the instrument as Illumina HiSeq 2500. TCR libraries were prepared with molecular barcoding, using unique molecular identifiers to normalize TCRbeta repertoire quantification. TCRdb itself trimmed the public reads at Q25 with fastp, ran MiXCR and retained productive beta chains. Every CDR3 protein is listed once, alongside the most common genes and DNA of its rows. A total of fewer than 550,000 distinct CDR3 sequences appear in this sample, 9.5% to 12% of them only once. Clones ranked in the top ten supply about 14% of the sample.

The sample in question was PBMCs, mostly from graft donor cells, obtained 180 days after TCRalphabeta/CD19-depleted stem cell transplant. The receptors were gathered from a female patient between 2 and 15 years old who had a stem cell transplant for aplastic anemia, so the T cells may come from the graft donor.

The rearrangement links TRBV7-9 to TRBJ2-2; tentative D call: TRBD2 (5 bases). The CDR3 is 15 residues long. Trimming cost V 2 bases and J 6 bases, with 13 bases left between them. Germline-derived CDR1 and CDR2 are SEHNR and FQNEAQ (reference sequence). This CDR3 is CASSLRSRRAGELFF. In DNA form, the CDR3 reads TGTGCCAGCAGCTTAAGATCTAGGCGGGCCGGGGAGCTGTTTTTT.

This clonotype showed up just a few times. V usage is TRBV29-1 and J usage is TRBJ1-2, with D uncertain. This CDR3 is 16 amino acids long. Germline loops: CDR1 SQVTM, CDR2 ANQGSEA. With 0 bases removed from V and 3 bases from J, the gap between germline ends came to 17 bases. The CDR3 spells CSVEDPRKGRDYGYTF. CDR3 DNA sequence: TGCAGCGTTGAAGACCCTCGGAAAGGGAGGGACTATGGCTACACCTTC.

The table lists this clonotype with a few counts. The rearrangement uses TRBV3-1 and TRBJ1-2, with D uncertain. Germline CDR1 LGHDT, CDR2 YNNKEL (reference sequence). Trimming removed 3 bases from V and 7 bases from J, with 12 bases in between. The CDR3 contains 13 residues. Written as DNA, the CDR3 is TGTGCCAGCAGCCAGGTGAGGAGAGGTGGCTACACCTTC. It translates to CASSQVRRGGYTF.

The rearrangement links TRBV25-1 to TRBJ2-2; TRBD2 agrees at 9 bases. Germline-derived CDR1 and CDR2 are MGHDK and SYGVNS. J gave up 7 bases and V 0 bases, and 12 bases lay outside the gene matches. This CDR3 contains 18 residues. The CDR3 sequence is CASSEYESSGRFGGELFF. In nucleotides, the CDR3 is TGTGCCAGCAGTGAATATGAGTCAAGCGGGAGGTTCGGCGGGGAGCTGTTTTTT.

This chain connects TRBV7-8 to TRBJ2-7; either TRBD1 or TRBD2 may fit D (5 bases each). The germline gives CDR1 SGHVS, CDR2 FQNEAQ. V was cut by 0 bases and J by 5 bases, with 14 bases left in between. The CDR3 extends over 15 amino acids. The CDR3 DNA sequence: TGTGCCAGCAGCTTAGCGGGGGTGGGGAGTCACGAGCAGTACTTC. Translation gives CASSLAGVGSHEQYF.

This clonotype was found a few times. The J gene is TRBJ1-2, the V gene TRBV10-2; possibly TRBD1 for D (5 bases). The ends were cut back, 6 bases at V and 4 bases at J, with 18 bases in the middle. Germline-derived CDR1 and CDR2 are WSHSY and SAAADI. There are 15 residues in the CDR3. For the CDR3, the DNA is TGCGCCAGCAGACCCGGTGGGGCCCCGAGCTATGGCTACACCTTC. This sequence encodes CASRPGGAPSYGYTF.

This clonotype was observed a few times. The chain combines TRBV14 with TRBJ1-6; the D is unclear. V was shortened by 2 bases and J by 8 bases, with 13 bases between the two germline ends. The V gene's germline CDR1 is SGHDN and CDR2 FVKESK. The CDR3 extends over 15 amino acids. The CDR3 protein is CASSQRLIRDSPLHF. In DNA form, the CDR3 reads TGTGCCAGCAGCCAACGACTCATTCGGGATTCACCCCTCCACTTT.

This clonotype was counted ten times or more. The chain uses TRBV6-1 and TRBJ1-5; possible D gene TRBD1, 5 bases. Germline V gene sequence: CDR1 MNHNS, CDR2 SASEGT. The length of the CDR3 is 15 residues. Trimming removed 7 bases at V and 0 bases at J, with 13 bases between. The CDR3 sequence is CASTPGVYSNQPQHF. CDR3 bases: TGTGCCAGCACTCCGGGGGTCTATAGCAATCAGCCCCAGCATTTT.

This clonotype was found many times. This chain uses TRBV5-5 with TRBJ1-2; D is uncertain. The germline V gene encodes CDR1 SGHKS and CDR2 YYEKEE (reference sequence). The V end was cut by 4 bases, the J end by 4 bases, with 11 bases between. The CDR3 consists of 13 residues. The CDR3 protein is CASSTTDSYGYTF. Here the CDR3 DNA reads TGTGCCAGCAGCACTACAGATTCCTATGGCTACACCTTC.

This chain uses TRBV11-3 with TRBJ2-7, with TRBD2 as a possible D gene (6 bases). Germline-derived CDR1 and CDR2 are SGHNT and YENEEA. The ends were cut back, 0 bases at V and 2 bases at J, with 11 bases in the middle. The CDR3 is 15 residues long. The CDR3 region is CASSLEGGSAYEQYF. CDR3 DNA: TGTGCCAGCAGCTTAGAGGGGGGATCGGCCTACGAGCAGTACTTC.

This clonotype appeared once. The chain is built from TRBV7-9 and TRBJ1-1, with a possible D match to TRBD1 (5 bases). This CDR3 is 15 amino acids long. V lost 5 bases and J lost 1, with 14 bases in between. Germline loops: CDR1 SEHNR, CDR2 FQNEAQ (reference sequence). CDR3 sequence reads: CASSLRGQGNTEAFF. For the CDR3, the DNA is TGTGCCAGCAGCCTCCGGGGCCAAGGGAACACTGAAGCTTTCTTT.

This clonotype was counted a single time. A much more abundant neighbour one base away suggests this may be a read error. The chain employs TRBV5-1 and TRBJ2-2; 8 bases fit TRBD1. The CDR3 runs to 13 residues. From germline, CDR1 is SGHRS and CDR2 YFSETQ. This CDR3 is CASLDRGAGEPFF. The CDR3 region has the DNA TGCGCCAGCTTAGACAGGGGAGCCGGGGAGCCGTTTTTT.